This TCR beta chain was documented in a study of identical twins. Overall study results and limits: Excess sharing between twins was weaker in beta out-of-frame sequences. Modelling approaches yielded underestimates of out-of-frame TCR alpha sharing between monozygotic twins. Zero-insertion findings could be partly confounded by invariant cells (MAIT and iNKT cells).

The germline CDR1 and CDR2 sequences are SQVTM and ANQGSEA. Trimming shortened V by 2 bases and J by 2 bases, and 13 bases separated the two germline ends. This CDR3 comprises 15 residues. One entry per CDR3 protein, called by TCRdb with MiXCR from the 5' RACE reads. The sample holds 300,000 to 400,000 distinct CDR3 sequences, around an eighth seen once. For this clonotype: Its cognate antigen is unknown.

The same sample was also used in a study of yellow fever vaccine responses in identical twins.

The sequence was collected from a woman younger than 35 in good health. The sequencing sample was made of CD8+ T cells sorted from blood. The chain recombines TRBV29-1 with TRBJ2-1; D is possibly TRBD2 (5 bases). CDR3 residues: CSVEPPTGTYNEQFF. The DNA for the CDR3 is TGCAGCGTTGAACCCCCGACGGGAACCTACAATGAGCAGTTCTTC.